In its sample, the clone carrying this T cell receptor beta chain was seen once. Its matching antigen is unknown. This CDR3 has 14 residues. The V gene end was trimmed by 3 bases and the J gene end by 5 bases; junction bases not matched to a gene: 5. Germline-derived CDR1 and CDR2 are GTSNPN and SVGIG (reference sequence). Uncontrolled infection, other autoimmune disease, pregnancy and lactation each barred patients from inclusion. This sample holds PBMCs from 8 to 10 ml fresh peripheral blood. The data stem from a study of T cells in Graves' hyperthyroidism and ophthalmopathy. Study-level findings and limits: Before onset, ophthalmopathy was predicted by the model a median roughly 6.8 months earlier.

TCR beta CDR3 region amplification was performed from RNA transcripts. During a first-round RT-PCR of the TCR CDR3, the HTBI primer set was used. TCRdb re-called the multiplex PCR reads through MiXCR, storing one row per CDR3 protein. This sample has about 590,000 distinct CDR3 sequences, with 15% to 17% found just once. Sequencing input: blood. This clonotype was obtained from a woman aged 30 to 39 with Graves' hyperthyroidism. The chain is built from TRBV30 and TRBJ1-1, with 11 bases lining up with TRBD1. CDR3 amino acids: CAWSQGTGGTEAFF. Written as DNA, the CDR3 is TGTGCCTGGAGCCAGGGGACAGGGGGTACTGAAGCTTTCTTT.